This TCR beta chain was found in a study of control samples from healthy donors and cancer patients. The assay was immunoSEQ multiplex PCR, and TCRdb's table has in-frame clones only and misses some. This sample has under 90,000 clones, with approximately 92% found just once. The source material was blood. The clonotype comes from a woman in her sixties in good health.

The CDR3 DNA reads as TGTGCCAGCAGTTTTGACAGCGGGCCAAGCTCCTACGAGCAGTACTTC. Its translation: CASSFDSGPSSYEQYF. The J gene is TRBJ2-7, the V gene TRBV27; weak D call: TRBD2 (6 bases). From germline, CDR1 is MNHEY and CDR2 SMNVEV (reference sequence). The CDR3 consists of 16 residues. Trimming pared 3 bases from V and 0 bases from J, leaving 15 bases between.